The T cell receptor beta chain under discussion was sequenced for a study of siplizumab effects on memory and regulatory T cells. The CDR3 contains 14 residues. The germline V and J ends were trimmed by 8 bases and 4 bases, with 15 bases remaining between them. The germline CDR1 and CDR2 sequences are MDHEN and SYDVKM. Assay used: immunoSEQ multiplex PCR; TCRdb lists only in-frame clones, some missing. The table records around 100,000 clones, around 92% of them present only once. Sequenced material: CD4+ T cells sorted from blood. The origin of this receptor is a human donor in good health. J is TRBJ1-3 and V is TRBV28; possibly TRBD1 for D (6 bases). The CDR3 coding sequence is TGTGCCAGCGGTCCTTCAACAGGGGGAAACACCATATATTTT. Translating it yields CASGPSTGGNTIYF.